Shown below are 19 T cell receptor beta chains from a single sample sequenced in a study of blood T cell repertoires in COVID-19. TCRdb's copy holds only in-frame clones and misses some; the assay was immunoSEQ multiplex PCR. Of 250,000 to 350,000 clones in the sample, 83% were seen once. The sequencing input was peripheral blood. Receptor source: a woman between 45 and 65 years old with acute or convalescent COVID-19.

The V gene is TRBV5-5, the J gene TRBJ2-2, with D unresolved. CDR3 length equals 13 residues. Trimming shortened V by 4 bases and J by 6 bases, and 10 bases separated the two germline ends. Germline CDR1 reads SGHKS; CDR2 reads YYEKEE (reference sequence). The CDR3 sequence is CASSGGHAGELFF. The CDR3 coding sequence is TGTGCCAGCAGCGGTGGCCATGCCGGGGAGCTGTTTTTT.

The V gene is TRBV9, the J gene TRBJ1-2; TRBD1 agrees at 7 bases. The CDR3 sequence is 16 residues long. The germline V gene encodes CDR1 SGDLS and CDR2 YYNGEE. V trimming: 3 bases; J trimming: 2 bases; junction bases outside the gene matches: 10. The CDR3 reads CASSAASTGYNYGYTF. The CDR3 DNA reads TGTGCCAGCAGCGCGGCGTCGACAGGGTACAACTATGGCTACACCTTC.

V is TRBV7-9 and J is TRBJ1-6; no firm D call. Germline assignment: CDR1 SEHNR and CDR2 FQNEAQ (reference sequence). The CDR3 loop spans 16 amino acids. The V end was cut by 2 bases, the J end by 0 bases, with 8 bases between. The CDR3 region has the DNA TGTGCCAGCAGCTTAAACGCGGGCTCCTATAATTCACCCCTCCACTTT. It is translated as CASSLNAGSYNSPLHF.

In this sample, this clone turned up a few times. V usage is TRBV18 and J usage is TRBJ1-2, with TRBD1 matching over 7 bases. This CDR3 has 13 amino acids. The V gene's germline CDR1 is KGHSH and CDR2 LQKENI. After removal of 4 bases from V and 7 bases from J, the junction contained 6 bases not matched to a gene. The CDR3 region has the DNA TGTGCCAGCTCACTAGACAGGGTGAGTGGCTACACCTTC. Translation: CASSLDRVSGYTF.

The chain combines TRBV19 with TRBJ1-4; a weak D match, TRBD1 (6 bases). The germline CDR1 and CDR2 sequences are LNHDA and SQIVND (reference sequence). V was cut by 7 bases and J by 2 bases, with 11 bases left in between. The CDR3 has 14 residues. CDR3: CASNTGMTNEKLFF. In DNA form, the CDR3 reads TGTGCCAGTAATACAGGGATGACTAATGAAAAACTGTTTTTT. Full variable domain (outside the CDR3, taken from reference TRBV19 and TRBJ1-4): DGGITQSPKYLFRKEGQNVTLSCEQNLNHDAMYWYRQDPGQGLRLIYYSQIVNDFQKGDIAEGYSVSREKKESFPLTVTSAQKNPTAFYLCASNTGMTNEKLFFGSGTQLSVL.

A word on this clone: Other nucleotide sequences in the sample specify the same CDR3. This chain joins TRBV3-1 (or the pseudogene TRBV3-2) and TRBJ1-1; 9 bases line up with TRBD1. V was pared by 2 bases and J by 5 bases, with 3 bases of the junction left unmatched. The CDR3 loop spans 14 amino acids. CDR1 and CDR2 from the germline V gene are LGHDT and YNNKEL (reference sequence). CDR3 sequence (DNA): TGTGCCAGCAGCCAAAGAGGACAGGGGACTGAAGCTTTCTTT. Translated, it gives CASSQRGQGTEAFF.

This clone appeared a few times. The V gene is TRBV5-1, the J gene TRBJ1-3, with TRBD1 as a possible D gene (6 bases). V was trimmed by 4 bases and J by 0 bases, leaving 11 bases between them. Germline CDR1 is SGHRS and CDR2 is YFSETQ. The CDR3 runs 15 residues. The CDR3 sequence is CASSLGHNSGNTIYF. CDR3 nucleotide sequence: TGCGCCAGCAGCCTGGGACATAACTCTGGAAACACCATATATTTT.

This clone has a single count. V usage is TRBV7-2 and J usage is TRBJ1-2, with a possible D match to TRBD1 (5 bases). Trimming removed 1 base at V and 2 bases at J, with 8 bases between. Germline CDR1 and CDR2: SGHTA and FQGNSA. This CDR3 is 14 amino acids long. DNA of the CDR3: TGTGCCAGCAGCTTAGAATCAGGGAACTATGGCTACACCTTC. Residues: CASSLESGNYGYTF.

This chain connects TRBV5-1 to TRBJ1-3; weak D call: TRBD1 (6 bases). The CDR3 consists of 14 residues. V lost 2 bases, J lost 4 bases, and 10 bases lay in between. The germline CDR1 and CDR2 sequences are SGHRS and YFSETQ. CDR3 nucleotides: TGCGCCAGCAGCTTTGGACAGTTAGGAAACACCATATATTTT. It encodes CASSFGQLGNTIYF.

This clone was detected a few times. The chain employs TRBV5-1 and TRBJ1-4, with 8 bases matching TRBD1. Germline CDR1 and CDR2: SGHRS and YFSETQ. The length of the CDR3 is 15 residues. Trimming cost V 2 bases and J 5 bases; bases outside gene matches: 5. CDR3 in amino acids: CASSLQGGSNEKLFF. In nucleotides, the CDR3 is TGCGCCAGCAGCTTACAGGGGGGGTCCAATGAAAAACTGTTTTTT.

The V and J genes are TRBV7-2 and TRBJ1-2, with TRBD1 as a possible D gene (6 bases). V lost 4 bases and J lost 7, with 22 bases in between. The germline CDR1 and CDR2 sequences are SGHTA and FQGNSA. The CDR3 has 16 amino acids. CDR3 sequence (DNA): TGTGCCAGCAGCTCAAGGTGGCCAGGGGCGCGCCCTGGCTACACCTTC. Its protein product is CASSSRWPGARPGYTF.

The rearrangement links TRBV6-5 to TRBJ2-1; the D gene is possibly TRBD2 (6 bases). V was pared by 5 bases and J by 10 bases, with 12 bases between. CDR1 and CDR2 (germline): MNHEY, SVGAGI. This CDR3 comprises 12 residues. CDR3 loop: CASSTRLGEQFF. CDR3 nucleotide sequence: TGTGCCAGCAGTACCCGACTAGGAGAGCAGTTCTTC.

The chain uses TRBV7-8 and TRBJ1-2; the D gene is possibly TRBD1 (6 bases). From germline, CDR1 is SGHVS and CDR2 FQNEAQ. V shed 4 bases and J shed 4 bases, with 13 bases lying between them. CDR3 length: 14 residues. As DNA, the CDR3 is TGTGCCAGCAGCTCGACACAGGGCCGCTATGGCTACACCTTC. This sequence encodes CASSSTQGRYGYTF.

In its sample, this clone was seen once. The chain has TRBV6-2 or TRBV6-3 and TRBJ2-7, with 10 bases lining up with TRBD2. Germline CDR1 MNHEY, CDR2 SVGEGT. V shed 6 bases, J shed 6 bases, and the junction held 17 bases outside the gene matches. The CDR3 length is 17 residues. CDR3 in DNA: TGTGCCAGCAGCCCCCTTTTAGGAAGCGGGAGGGGTGGCGAGCAGTACTTC. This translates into CASSPLLGSGRGGEQYF.

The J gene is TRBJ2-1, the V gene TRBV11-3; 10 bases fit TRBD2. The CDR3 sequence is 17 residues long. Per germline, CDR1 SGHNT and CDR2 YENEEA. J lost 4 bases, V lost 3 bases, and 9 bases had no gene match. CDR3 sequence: CASSLGVAGGQYNEQFF. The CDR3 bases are TGTGCCAGCAGCTTGGGAGTAGCGGGGGGTCAATACAATGAGCAGTTCTTC. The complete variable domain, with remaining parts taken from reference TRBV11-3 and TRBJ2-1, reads EAGVVQSPRYKIIEKKQPVAFWCNPISGHNTLYWYLQNLGQGPELLIRYENEEAVDDSQLPKDRFSAERLKGVDSTLKIQPAELGDSAVYLCASSLGVAGGQYNEQFFGPGTRLTVL.

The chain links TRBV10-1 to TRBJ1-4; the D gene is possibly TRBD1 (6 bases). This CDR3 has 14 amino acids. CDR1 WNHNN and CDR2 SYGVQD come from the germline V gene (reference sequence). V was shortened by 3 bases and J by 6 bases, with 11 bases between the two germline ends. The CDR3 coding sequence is TGCGCCAGCAGTGACTCGACAGGAGATGAAAAACTGTTTTTT. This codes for CASSDSTGDEKLFF.

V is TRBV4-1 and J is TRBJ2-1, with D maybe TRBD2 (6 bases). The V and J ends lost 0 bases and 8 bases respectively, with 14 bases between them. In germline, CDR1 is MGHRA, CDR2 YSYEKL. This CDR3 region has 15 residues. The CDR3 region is CASSQESGSFDEQFF. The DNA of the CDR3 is TGCGCCAGCAGCCAAGAAAGCGGGTCTTTCGATGAGCAGTTCTTC.

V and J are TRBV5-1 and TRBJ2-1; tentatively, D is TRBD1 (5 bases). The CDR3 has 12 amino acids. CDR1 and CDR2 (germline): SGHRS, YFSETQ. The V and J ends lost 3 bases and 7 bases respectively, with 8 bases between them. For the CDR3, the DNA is TGCGCCAGCAGCTGGAAGGGGAATGAGCAGTTCTTC. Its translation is CASSWKGNEQFF.

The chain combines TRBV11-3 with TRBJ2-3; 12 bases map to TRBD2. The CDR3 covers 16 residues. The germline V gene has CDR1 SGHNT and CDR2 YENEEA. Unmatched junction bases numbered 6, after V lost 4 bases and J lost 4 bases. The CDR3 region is CASSSLTSGGPDTQYF. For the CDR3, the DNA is TGTGCCAGCAGCTCTTTGACTAGCGGGGGCCCAGATACGCAGTATTTT.